This T cell receptor beta chain was retrieved from a study of cytomegalovirus exposure and HLA in healthy donors. Only a few counts were recorded for this clone. Its specificity is unknown. This sample also contains other DNA sequences that code for the same CDR3. These donors counted as nominally healthy when sampled, but unrecorded immune exposures were likely. J lost 5 bases, V lost 0 bases, and 3 bases had no gene match. From germline, CDR1 is MNHNS and CDR2 SASEGT. CDR3 size: 14 residues. The PCR used 60 Vbeta and 13 Jbeta primers. TCRdb keeps only in-frame clones here, not all; method: immunoSEQ multiplex PCR. This sample has approximately 280,000 clones; more than 80% occur once, and the top ten carry almost 4%. Overall study findings and caveats: A later analysis linked a missense variant in DCLRE1C to the trimming of TCR beta V and J genes. The study designated fewer than 200 TCR beta chains cytomegalovirus-associated. Reportedly, fewer N-insertions than the approximately 700-donor mean appeared in an Asian-associated ancestry cluster in a later analysis.

The material sequenced was PBMCs. This TCR was sampled from a middle-aged man in good health and CMV-seropositive. The rearrangement uses TRBV6-1 and TRBJ1-2, with 7 bases aligning to TRBD1. The DNA of the CDR3 is TGTGCCAGCAGTGAAGCCGCAGGGGGTTATGGCTACACCTTC. Translation gives CASSEAAGGYGYTF.